This T cell receptor beta chain was recorded in a study of shared clonotypes between healthy human individuals. Overall study results and limits: Among non-shared clonotypes, generation probabilities were lower than among those shared by all four donors.

From germline, CDR1 is SGHAT and CDR2 FQNNGV. Trimming removed 4 bases from V and 4 bases from J, with 14 bases in between. CDR3 length equals 14 residues. As for this clone: The target antigen is unknown.

Authors' methods: With immunoSEQ giving junction-only sequences and no quality scores, filtering differed. Data came from immunoSEQ multiplex PCR; TCRdb stores just in-frame clones and leaves some out. The D gene and trimming were derived from the DNA, and the V and J assignments and clone size from that table. The profile covers hundreds of thousands of clones, with more than 85% appearing a single time and around 24% taken by the ten largest. CD45RO negativity and positive selection for CCR7 defined naive CD8 cells, a population that excluded terminally differentiated effector memory CD45RA+ cells.

Input material: naive CD8+ T cells sorted from blood. The TCR originated in a man aged 25 to 40 in good health. The rearrangement links TRBV11-2 to TRBJ2-7; TRBD1 or TRBD2 may be the D gene (6 bases each). The CDR3 sequence is CASSSYREAYEQYF. The DNA of the CDR3 is TGTGCCAGCAGCTCGTACAGGGAGGCATACGAGCAGTACTTC.